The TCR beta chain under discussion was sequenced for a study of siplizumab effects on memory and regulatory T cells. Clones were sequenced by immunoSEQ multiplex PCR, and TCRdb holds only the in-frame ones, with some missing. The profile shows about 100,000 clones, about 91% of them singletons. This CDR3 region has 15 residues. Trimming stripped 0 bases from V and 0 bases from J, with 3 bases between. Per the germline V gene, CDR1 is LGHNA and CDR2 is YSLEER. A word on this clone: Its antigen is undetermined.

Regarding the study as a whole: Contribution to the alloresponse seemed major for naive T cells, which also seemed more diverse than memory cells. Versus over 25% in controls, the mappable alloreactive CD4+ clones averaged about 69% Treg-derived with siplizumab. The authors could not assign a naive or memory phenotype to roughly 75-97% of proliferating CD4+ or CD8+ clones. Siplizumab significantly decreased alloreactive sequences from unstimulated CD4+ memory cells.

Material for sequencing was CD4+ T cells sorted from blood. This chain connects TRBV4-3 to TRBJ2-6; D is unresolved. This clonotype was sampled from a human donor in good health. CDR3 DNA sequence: TGCGCCAGCAGCCAAGAACTCTCTGGGGCCAACGTCCTGACTTTC. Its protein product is CASSQELSGANVLTF.